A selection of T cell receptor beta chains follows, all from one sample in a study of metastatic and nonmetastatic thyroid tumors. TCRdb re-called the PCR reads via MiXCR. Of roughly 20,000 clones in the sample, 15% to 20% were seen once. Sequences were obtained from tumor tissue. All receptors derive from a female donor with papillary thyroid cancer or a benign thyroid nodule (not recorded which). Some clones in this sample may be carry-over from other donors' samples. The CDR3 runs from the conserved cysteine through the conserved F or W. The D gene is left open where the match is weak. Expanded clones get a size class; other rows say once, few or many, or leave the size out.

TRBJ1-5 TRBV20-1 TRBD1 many CSAPRTGRAGYSNQPQHF TGCAGTGCTCCTAGGACAGGGAGAGCGGGTTATAGCAATCAGCCCCAGCATTTT
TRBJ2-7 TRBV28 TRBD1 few CDSSLSRTGTSEQYF TGTGACAGCAGTTTATCCAGGACAGGAACTAGCGAGCAGTACTTC
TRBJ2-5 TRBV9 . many CASSVTVDAVQETQYF TGTGCCAGCAGCGTGACAGTAGATGCAGTCCAAGAGACCCAGTACTTC
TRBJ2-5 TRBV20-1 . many CSATRTVRETQYF TGCAGTGCTACCAGGACAGTCCGAGAGACCCAGTACTTC
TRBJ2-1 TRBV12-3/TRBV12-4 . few CASSLTWAGWFF TGTGCCAGCAGTTTGACCTGGGCAGGGTGGTTCTTC
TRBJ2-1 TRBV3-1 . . CVSSQDGLQGGNEQFF TGTGTCAGCAGCCAAGATGGGCTACAGGGCGGTAATGAGCAGTTCTTC
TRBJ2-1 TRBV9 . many CASSWEVGTYNEQFF TGTGCCAGCAGCTGGGAGGTCGGTACCTACAATGAGCAGTTCTTC
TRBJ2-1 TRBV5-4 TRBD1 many CATYHGDRVVNEQFF TGTGCCACTTACCATGGGGACAGGGTGGTCAATGAGCAGTTCTTC
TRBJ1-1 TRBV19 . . CASSIDSLAGNPEAFF TGTGCCAGTAGTATCGACAGCCTGGCAGGGAACCCTGAAGCTTTCTTT
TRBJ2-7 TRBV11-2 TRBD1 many CASSLEAGGQYF TGTGCCAGCAGCTTAGAGGCAGGGGGTCAGTACTTC
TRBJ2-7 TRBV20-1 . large CSAPAEDLYEQYF TGCAGTGCCCCGGCCGAGGACCTCTACGAGCAGTACTTC
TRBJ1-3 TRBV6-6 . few CASSYVVQGDTIYF TGTGCCAGCAGTTATGTAGTTCAGGGTGACACCATATATTTT
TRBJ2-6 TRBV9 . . CASSVPSGGTQGANVLTF TGTGCCAGCAGCGTACCCTCCGGGGGGACACAAGGTGCCAACGTCCTGACCTTC
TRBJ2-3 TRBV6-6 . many CASSYSKGGTDTQYF TGTGCCAGCAGTTACTCGAAGGGAGGCACAGATACGCAGTATTTT
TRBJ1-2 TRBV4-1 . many CASSQERDARADYGYTF TGCGCCAGCAGCCAAGAACGGGATGCACGGGCCGACTATGGCTACACCTTC
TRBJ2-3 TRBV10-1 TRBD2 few CASSEGMGTSGNTDTQYF TGCGCCAGCAGTGAAGGGATGGGGACTAGCGGGAACACAGATACGCAGTATTTT
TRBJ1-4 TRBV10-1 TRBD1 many CASSESGGDRGNEKLFF TGCGCCAGCAGTGAGTCTGGGGGGGACAGGGGGAATGAAAAACTGTTTTTT
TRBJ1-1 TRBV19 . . CASSITGSEAFF TGTGCCAGTAGTATAACTGGAAGTGAAGCTTTCTTT
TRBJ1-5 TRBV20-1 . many CSASGNLANQPQHF TGCAGTGCTAGCGGAAACTTAGCTAATCAGCCCCAGCATTTT
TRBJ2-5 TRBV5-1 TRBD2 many CASTSDQETQYF TGCGCCAGTACTAGCGACCAAGAGACCCAGTACTTC
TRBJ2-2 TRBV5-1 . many CASSLATGIGNGELFF TGCGCCAGCAGCTTGGCAACAGGGATAGGAAACGGGGAGCTGTTTTTT
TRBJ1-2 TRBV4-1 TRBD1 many CASSWSGGSDGYTF TGCGCCAGCAGTTGGTCAGGGGGCTCGGATGGCTACACCTTC
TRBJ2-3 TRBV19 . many CASSIEGLGDTDTQYF TGTGCCAGTAGTATTGAGGGCCTTGGGGACACAGATACGCAGTATTTT
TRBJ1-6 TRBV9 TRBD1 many CASSAPSGGEDSPLHF TGTGCCAGCAGCGCCCCGTCAGGGGGCGAGGATTCACCCCTCCACTTT
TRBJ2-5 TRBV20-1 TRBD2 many CSATPGGSSGGQETQYF TGCAGTGCGACCCCCGGTGGGTCTAGCGGGGGACAAGAGACCCAGTACTTC
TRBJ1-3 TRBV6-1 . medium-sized CASSAGGATSSGNTIYF TGTGCCAGCAGTGCCGGGGGGGCAACCTCCTCTGGAAACACCATATATTTT
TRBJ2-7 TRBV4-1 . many CASSQVDMGFPGEQYF TGCGCCAGCAGCCAAGTTGATATGGGTTTTCCGGGGGAGCAGTACTTC
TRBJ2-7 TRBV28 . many CASSPLRTPYEQYF TGTGCCAGTTCCCCCCTTAGGACACCCTACGAGCAGTACTTC
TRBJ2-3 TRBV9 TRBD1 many CASSGRDRGRGDTQYF TGTGCCAGCAGCGGACGGGACAGGGGGCGAGGAGATACGCAGTATTTT
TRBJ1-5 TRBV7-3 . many CASSYTATQPQHF TGTGCCAGCAGCTATACAGCGACCCAGCCCCAGCATTTT
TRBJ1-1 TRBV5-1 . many CASSLDRAGTEAFF TGCGCCAGCAGCTTGGACAGGGCAGGCACTGAAGCTTTCTTT
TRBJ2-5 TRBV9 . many CASSVNVAQETQYF TGTGCCAGCAGCGTAAACGTAGCCCAAGAGACCCAGTACTTC
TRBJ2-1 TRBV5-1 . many CASSLRSASSYNEQFF TGCGCCAGCAGCTTACGGAGCGCGAGCTCCTACAATGAGCAGTTCTTC
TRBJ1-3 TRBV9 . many CASSVGLEDRKLGNTIYF TGTGCCAGCAGCGTAGGTCTTGAGGACAGAAAATTGGGGAACACCATATATTTT
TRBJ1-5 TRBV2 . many CASIEGPGVQPQHF TGTGCCAGCATTGAAGGGCCAGGAGTTCAGCCCCAGCATTTT
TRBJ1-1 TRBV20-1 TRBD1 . CSARDRGLGTESFF TGCAGTGCTAGGGACAGGGGGCTGGGTACTGAATCTTTCTTT
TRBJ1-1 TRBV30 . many CAWSVLRVDTEAFF TGTGCCTGGAGTGTACTCAGGGTAGACACTGAAGCTTTCTTT
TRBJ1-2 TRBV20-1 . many CSARRVNGYTF TGCAGTGCTAGGAGGGTCAATGGCTACACCTTC
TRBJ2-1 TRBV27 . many CASSLLGAWHEQFF TGTGCCAGCAGTTTATTGGGGGCTTGGCATGAGCAGTTCTTC
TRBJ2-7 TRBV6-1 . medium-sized CASWGPSSYEQYF TGTGCCAGCTGGGGGCCGAGCTCCTACGAGCAGTACTTC
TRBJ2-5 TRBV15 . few CSTSRDVGETQYF TGTTCCACCAGCAGAGACGTGGGGGAGACCCAGTACTTC
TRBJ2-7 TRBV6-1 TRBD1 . CASSSQGQGIYEQYF TGTGCCAGCAGCAGCCAGGGACAGGGGATTTACGAGCAGTACTTC
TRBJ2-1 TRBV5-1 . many CASSPNTGIEGNEQFF TGCGCCAGCAGCCCGAATACCGGGATAGAGGGAAATGAGCAGTTCTTC
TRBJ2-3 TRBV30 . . CAWSVIRRRRDTQYF TGTGCCTGGAGTGTTATTAGGCGGCGTAGAGATACGCAGTATTTT
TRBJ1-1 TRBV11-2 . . CASSLTEDTWAFF TGTGCCAGCAGCTTAACTGAGGACACTTGGGCTTTCTTT
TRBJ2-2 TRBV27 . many CASSRKGGAIDTGELFF TGTGCCAGCAGTCGGAAGGGCGGGGCTATTGACACCGGGGAGCTGTTTTTT
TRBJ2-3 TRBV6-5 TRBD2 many CASSFGGLASTDTQYF TGTGCCAGCAGTTTCGGGGGACTAGCTAGCACAGATACGCAGTATTTT
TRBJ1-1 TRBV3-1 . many CASSQVGNTEAFF TGTGCCAGCAGCCAAGTAGGGAACACTGAAGCTTTCTTT
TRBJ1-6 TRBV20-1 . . CSASKVGSFAGSHLHF TGCAGTGCTAGCAAGGTGGGATCGTTTGCAGGGTCGCACCTCCACTTT
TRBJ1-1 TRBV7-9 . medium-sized CASSLAPGLGAEAFF TGTGCCAGCAGCTTGGCACCGGGCCTGGGCGCTGAAGCTTTCTTT
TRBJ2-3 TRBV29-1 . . CSVEWEREPDTDTQYF TGCAGCGTTGAGTGGGAACGGGAACCGGACACAGATACGCAGTATTTT
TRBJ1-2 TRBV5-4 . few CASSLDLEGYTF TGTGCCAGCAGCTTGGATCTGGAGGGCTACACCTTC
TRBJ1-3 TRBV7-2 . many CASSKDFSGNTIYF TGTGCCAGCAGCAAGGACTTCTCTGGAAACACCATATATTTT